This T cell receptor beta chain was sequenced in a study of identical twins. The CDR3 totals 14 residues. Trimming left V 1 base short and J 6 bases short, with 14 bases between. The germline gives CDR1 SGHRS, CDR2 YFSETQ. Study-wide results and caveats: Twins shared beta out-of-frame sequences in excess, but this excess was weaker.

TCRdb redid the calling of the 5' RACE reads with MiXCR, one entry per CDR3 protein. This sample carries fewer than 900,000 distinct CDR3 sequences, roughly 20% of them seen once, and the ten largest clones take 4.3%. As for this clonotype: Its antigen is unidentified.

These same records also appear under a second study, on T cells expressing NK-cell markers. From that report: These same clonotypes (in a few donors) also led the CD3+CD56-NKG2C+ fraction.

The chain has TRBV5-1 and TRBJ2-7; D possibly matches TRBD1 or TRBD2 (7 bases each). The sequence derives from a woman younger than 30 in good health. Specimen: PBMCs. The chain's CDR3 is CASSLSQGEGEQYF. As DNA, the CDR3 is TGCGCCAGCAGCTTGAGTCAGGGGGAGGGCGAGCAGTACTTC.